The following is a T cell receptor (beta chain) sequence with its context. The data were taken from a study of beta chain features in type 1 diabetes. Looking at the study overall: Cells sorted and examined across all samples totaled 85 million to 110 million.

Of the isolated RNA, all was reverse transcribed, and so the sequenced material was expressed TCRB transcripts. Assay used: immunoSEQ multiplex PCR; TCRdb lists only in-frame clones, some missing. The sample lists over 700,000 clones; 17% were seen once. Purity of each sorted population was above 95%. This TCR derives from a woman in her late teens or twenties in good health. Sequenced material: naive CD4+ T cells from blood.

In nucleotides, the CDR3 is TGTGCCAGCTCAATCGGAGAGGTCTCCTACGAGCAGTACTTC. Translation: CASSIGEVSYEQYF. The genes are TRBV19 and TRBJ2-7; D gene unclear. The V and J ends lost 9 bases and 0 bases respectively, with 15 bases between them. Germline CDR1 reads LNHDA; CDR2 reads SQIVND (reference sequence). The CDR3 loop spans 14 amino acids. The full variable domain, in which reference TRBV19 and TRBJ2-7 provide the parts outside the CDR3, is DGGITQSPKYLFRKEGQNVTLSCEQNLNHDAMYWYRQDPGQGLRLIYYSQIVNDFQKGDIAEGYSVSREKKESFPLTVTSAQKNPTAFYLCASSIGEVSYEQYFGPGTRLTVT.